Described below is a single T cell receptor beta chain sequence and its context. The record originates from a study of cytomegalovirus exposure and HLA in healthy donors. The PCR used 60 Vbeta and 13 Jbeta primers. Profiling relied on immunoSEQ multiplex PCR, and the TCRdb table lists in-frame clones only, not all of them. The sample shows 99,000 or so clones, 65% to 90% of them seen only once. Trimming took 4 bases from V and 2 from J; bases not matched to a gene: 10. Per germline, CDR1 SEHNR and CDR2 FQNEAQ (reference sequence). The CDR3 is made up of 18 amino acids. This chain connects TRBV7-9 to TRBJ2-2; 10 bases agree with TRBD1. Source material: PBMCs. The clonotype comes from a man aged 25-45 years in good health and CMV-seropositive. The CDR3 loop reads CASSSNWGQGTNTGELFF. CDR3 nucleotides: TGTGCCAGCAGCTCCAATTGGGGACAGGGGACAAACACCGGGGAGCTGTTTTTT.